This T cell receptor (beta chain) was identified during a study of OX40 agonist ivuxolimab in advanced cancers. The CDR3 is made up of 15 amino acids. Germline V lookup: CDR1 LNHDA, CDR2 SQIVND (reference sequence). Trimming took 3 bases from V and 7 from J; bases not matched to a gene: 6. Measured with immunoSEQ multiplex PCR; TCRdb has only the in-frame clones, and not every one. Among just over 30,000 clones listed, 75% to 90% were seen once. Sequenced material: CD4+ or CD8+ T cells sorted from blood, taken in a trial of the OX40 agonist ivuxolimab. The clonotype was recovered from an adult with an advanced solid tumor such as melanoma, head and neck, liver or kidney cancer. V gene TRBV19 combines with J gene TRBJ1-6, with 7 nucleotides matching TRBD1. The CDR3 nucleotides are TGTGCCAGTAGTATGAGGCCAGGGGGAAATTCACCCCTCCACTTT. Translating it yields CASSMRPGGNSPLHF. Full variable domain (remainder filled in from reference TRBV19 and TRBJ1-6): DGGITQSPKYLFRKEGQNVTLSCEQNLNHDAMYWYRQDPGQGLRLIYYSQIVNDFQKGDIAEGYSVSREKKESFPLTVTSAQKNPTAFYLCASSMRPGGNSPLHFGNGTRLTVT.